The 28 T cell receptor beta chains below were found in one sample sequenced in a study of blood T cells in healthy people across ages. Primers used in a second PCR of roughly 6 to 11 cycles were a sample-barcoded 5' primer and a J-beta primer mix. TCRdb re-derived calls from the 5' RACE reads in MiXCR, one entry per CDR3 protein. The sample yields hundreds of thousands of distinct CDR3 sequences, roughly 64% seen once. Specimen: blood. These receptors were collected from a man aged 25-45 years in good health.

This clonotype was seen a handful of times. The chain links TRBV27 to TRBJ1-2; 7 nucleotides align to TRBD1. V lost 5 bases and J lost 8; bases outside the gene matches: 8. The CDR3 has 13 residues. CDR1 is MNHEY, CDR2 SMNVEV, per germline (reference sequence). CDR3 nucleotide sequence: TGTGCCAGCAGTGCCGGACAGGCCCGAGGCTACACCTTC. Residues: CASSAGQARGYTF.

The chain carries TRBV20-1 and TRBJ2-2, with D possibly being TRBD2 (5 bases). Germline V lookup: CDR1 DFQATT, CDR2 SNEGSKA (reference sequence). The CDR3 runs 14 residues. V lost 6 bases and J 6 bases, leaving 17 bases between the germline ends. The CDR3 DNA sequence: TGCAGTGCCAAGAACTCCGGAGGCGCCGGGGAGCTGTTTTTT. Amino acids: CSAKNSGGAGELFF.

This chain links TRBV4-2 with TRBJ2-7; a possible D gene is TRBD2 (6 bases). The CDR3 is 16 residues long. CDR1 and CDR2 (germline): LGHNA, YNFKEQ. V was pared by 0 bases and J by 3 bases, with 15 bases between. Here the CDR3 reads CASSQDLTGRGYEQYF. In nucleotides, the CDR3 is TGTGCCAGCAGCCAAGATCTCACCGGGAGAGGCTACGAGCAGTACTTC.

This chain links TRBV10-3 with TRBJ1-1, with a tentative D call TRBD1 (5 bases). Germline V gene data show CDR1 as ENHRY and CDR2 as SYGVKD. Trimming removed 11 bases at V and 4 bases at J, with 14 bases between. This CDR3 spans 12 amino acids. DNA for the CDR3: TGTGCCGTCAACGAGGGGTCCACTGAAGCTTTCTTT. Amino acid sequence: CAVNEGSTEAFF.

This clonotype has a single count. The chain is built from TRBV7-9 and TRBJ2-1, with TRBD2 matching 8 bases. The V gene end was trimmed by 2 bases and the J gene end by 7 bases; junction bases not matched to a gene: 4. Germline CDR1 reads SEHNR; CDR2 reads FQNEAQ (reference sequence). The CDR3 covers 14 residues. The CDR3 protein is CASSLMAGGNEQFF. Here the CDR3 DNA reads TGTGCCAGCAGCTTAATGGCGGGGGGAAATGAGCAGTTCTTC. The variable domain in full, with the rest retrieved from reference TRBV7-9 and TRBJ2-1, is DTGVSQNPRHKITKRGQNVTFRCDPISEHNRLYWYRQTLGQGPEFLTYFQNEAQLEKSRLLSDRFSAERPKGSFSTLEIQRTEQGDSAMYLCASSLMAGGNEQFFGPGTRLTVL.

This chain joins TRBV2 and TRBJ1-6, with D possibly matching TRBD1 (5 bases). The CDR3 loop spans 14 amino acids. Trimming cost V 8 bases and J 9 bases, with 17 bases left between them. CDR1 is SNHLY, CDR2 FYNNEI, per germline. The CDR3 region is CASLRTPQGSPLHF. The DNA of the CDR3 is TGTGCCAGCCTAAGGACCCCGCAGGGTTCACCCCTCCACTTT. Variable domain in full (rest from reference TRBV2 and TRBJ1-6): EPEVTQTPSHQVTQMGQEVILRCVPISNHLYFYWYRQILGQKVEFLVSFYNNEISEKSEIFDDQFSVERPDGSNFTLKIRSTKLEDSAMYFCASLRTPQGSPLHFGNGTRLTVT.

In its sample, this clonotype was seen many times. This chain uses TRBV20-1 with TRBJ1-2; D gene unclear. Germline lookup yields CDR1 DFQATT and CDR2 SNEGSKA (reference sequence). Trimming left V 0 bases short and J 4 bases short, with 9 bases between. The CDR3 consists of 13 residues. Here the CDR3 reads CSARDEVGYGYTF. The CDR3 DNA reads TGCAGTGCTAGAGATGAGGTGGGCTATGGCTACACCTTC.

This chain links TRBV20-1 with TRBJ2-7, with unresolved D. The CDR3 covers 11 residues. Germline assignment: CDR1 DFQATT and CDR2 SNEGSKA (reference sequence). V was pared by 4 bases and J by 5 bases, with 9 bases between. DNA of the CDR3: TGCAGTGCTATGGTGACCAACGAGCAGTACTTC. Amino acid sequence: CSAMVTNEQYF.

This clonotype was detected a few times. The J gene is TRBJ1-2, the V gene TRBV9, with D perhaps matching TRBD1 (5 bases). The CDR3 runs to 14 residues. The germline V and J ends were trimmed by 4 bases and 8 bases, with 18 bases remaining between them. Looked up from germline, CDR1 is SGDLS and CDR2 is YYNGEE. Here the CDR3 DNA reads TGTGCCAGCAGCCCCCAACGGGACTTCTGGGGCTACACCTTC. Protein product: CASSPQRDFWGYTF.

The V gene is TRBV12-3 or TRBV12-4, the J gene TRBJ1-6, with 8 positions matching TRBD1. CDR3 length equals 14 residues. V lost 5 bases to trimming and J lost 7 bases; unmatched junction nucleotides: 4. The CDR3 sequence: CASSPGGRNSPLHF. CDR3 DNA sequence: TGTGCCAGCAGTCCAGGGGGCCGCAATTCACCCCTCCACTTT.

The rearrangement links TRBV20-1 to TRBJ2-4; D gene uncertain. The end of the DNA is better explained by TRBJ2-7, so the J call may be wrong. Germline V gene data show CDR1 as DFQATT and CDR2 as SNEGSKA (reference sequence). This CDR3 is 13 amino acids long. CDR3 bases: TGCAGTGCTAGAGCCCCCCTAACGTACGAGCAGTACTTC. It yields the protein CSARAPLTYEQYF.

This chain links TRBV24-1 with TRBJ2-3, with a tentative D call TRBD2 (6 bases). V shed 6 bases and J shed 3 bases, with 12 bases lying between them. The CDR3 is made up of 14 amino acids. Germline CDR1 reads KGHDR; CDR2 reads SFDVKD. The CDR3 here is CATSHGGETDTQYF. CDR3 DNA: TGTGCCACCAGTCACGGGGGTGAAACAGATACGCAGTATTTT.

About this clonotype: A read error may account for a junction end that differs from germline. The chain has TRBV10-2 and TRBJ2-1, with D perhaps matching TRBD1 (5 bases). The CDR3 extends over 14 amino acids. The germline V gene encodes CDR1 WSHSY and CDR2 SAAADI. The CDR3 region is CACSGALSHNEQFF. In nucleotides, the CDR3 is TGCGCCTGCAGTGGGGCCCTGAGCCACAATGAGCAGTTCTTC.

This clonotype was recorded once. The chain joins TRBV20-1 to TRBJ1-2; D remains unclear. Germline V gives CDR1 DFQATT, CDR2 SNEGSKA (reference sequence). This CDR3 spans 13 amino acids. V was shortened by 5 bases and J by 3 bases, with 13 bases between the two germline ends. The CDR3 reads CSAGPNPHYGYTF. The CDR3, as DNA: TGCAGTGCTGGACCGAACCCTCACTATGGCTACACCTTC.

The V and J genes are TRBV4-3 and TRBJ2-5, with 13 nucleotides matching TRBD2. V gave up 0 bases and J gave up 11 bases; unmatched junction bases: 9. This CDR3 has 16 amino acids. Germline lookup yields CDR1 LGHNA and CDR2 YSLEER. The CDR3 reads CASSQDRTSGRVEQYF. DNA for the CDR3: TGCGCCAGCAGCCAAGATAGGACTAGCGGGAGAGTTGAGCAGTACTTC.

The chain recombines TRBV12-3 or TRBV12-4 with TRBJ1-2, with D hard to call. V lost 8 bases and J lost 9, with 22 bases in between. The CDR3 sequence is 14 residues long. CDR3 DNA sequence: TGTGCCAGCTCGGACGGCGAAGTGGGGAGTAGCTACACCTTC. It is translated as CASSDGEVGSSYTF.

J is TRBJ2-7 and V is TRBV20-1; the match to TRBD2 covers 9 bases. From germline, CDR1 is DFQATT and CDR2 SNEGSKA (reference sequence). This CDR3 is built from 15 residues. Unmatched junction bases numbered 6, after V lost 1 base and J lost 2 bases. CDR3 in DNA: TGCAGTGCTAGAGCGACTAGCGGTTATACCTACGAGCAGTACTTC. Protein product: CSARATSGYTYEQYF.

The table lists this clonotype with many counts. A much larger clone differs from this one at a single base, so this may be a read error. CDR3 in DNA: TGCAGTGCTAGAGATCGTGGGGACAGAAGCTCCTACGAGCAGTACTTC. This sequence encodes CSARDRGDRSSYEQYF. The chain joins TRBV20-1 to TRBJ2-7; 7 bases fit TRBD1. The CDR3 runs 16 residues. V dropped 0 bases and J dropped 0; count of bases not matched to a gene: 8. Germline values: CDR1 DFQATT, CDR2 SNEGSKA (reference sequence).

The DNA of the CDR3 is TGCAGTGCTAGGACTACCGAAAACTCCTACGAGCAGTACTTC. It specifies CSARTTENSYEQYF. The chain links TRBV20-1 to TRBJ2-7, with D possibly being TRBD2 (5 bases). V lost 3 bases to trimming and J lost 0 bases, with 12 bases between them. The germline V gene has CDR1 DFQATT and CDR2 SNEGSKA (reference sequence). CDR3 size: 14 residues.

The V call is TRBV20-1, the J call TRBJ2-1, with 9 bases identical to TRBD1. J gave up 3 bases and V 3 bases, and 3 bases lay outside the gene matches. Germline CDR1 and CDR2: DFQATT and SNEGSKA (reference sequence). The CDR3 runs 14 residues. The CDR3 DNA reads as TGCAGTGCTAGGCGACAGGGGGACTACAATGAGCAGTTCTTC. This encodes CSARRQGDYNEQFF.

V usage is TRBV5-1 and J usage is TRBJ2-1, with 12 bases that match TRBD2. The CDR3 has 15 residues. Trimming removed 2 bases from V and 6 bases from J; junction bases left unmatched: 3. Germline CDR1 SGHRS, CDR2 YFSETQ. CDR3 DNA: TGCGCCAGCAGCTTACTAGCGGGAGGACTCAATGAGCAGTTCTTC. Amino acid sequence: CASSLLAGGLNEQFF.

The gene calls are TRBV5-1 and TRBJ2-3; weak D call: TRBD1 (5 bases). Trimming removed 1 base from V and 7 bases from J, with 13 bases in between. This CDR3 contains 14 residues. Germline V gene lookup returns CDR1 SGHRS and CDR2 YFSETQ. Written as DNA, the CDR3 is TGCGCCAGCAGCTTGTCGGCAGGGTCAAATACGCAGTATTTT. Translation gives CASSLSAGSNTQYF.

The chain carries TRBV29-1 and TRBJ1-2; no clear D. This CDR3 has 14 residues. Germline CDR1 reads SQVTM; CDR2 reads ANQGSEA. Between the trimmed V and J ends, which lost 3 bases and 2 bases, there was a span of 13 bases. CDR3 bases: TGCAGCGTTGAGGCGGAAGCTACCAACTATGGCTACACCTTC. This encodes CSVEAEATNYGYTF.

V gene TRBV19 combines with J gene TRBJ2-7; D is tentatively TRBD1 or TRBD2 (5 bases each). Germline CDR1 and CDR2: LNHDA and SQIVND (reference sequence). The CDR3 runs 15 residues. Trimming took off 3 bases at V and 2 bases at J, with 14 bases between the two ends. CDR3 sequence: CASSMSPGTTYEQYF. The CDR3 coding sequence is TGTGCCAGTAGTATGAGTCCAGGGACCACCTACGAGCAGTACTTC.

This clonotype was seen a handful of times. The rearrangement links TRBV5-6 to TRBJ2-4; D remains unclear. The J call may not be correct, given that the DNA end is closer to TRBJ2-7. The CDR3 is made up of 16 amino acids. From germline, CDR1 is SGHDT and CDR2 YYEEEE. CDR3 nucleotide sequence: TGTGCCAGCAGCTCGCGTTGGTCCGGAGCTTCCTACGAGCAGTACTTC. This codes for CASSSRWSGASYEQYF.

V gene TRBV25-1 combines with J gene TRBJ2-3; D perhaps matches TRBD2 (5 bases). V lost 4 bases and J lost 0, with 8 bases in between. The CDR3 consists of 14 residues. Germline CDR1 MGHDK, CDR2 SYGVNS. For the CDR3, the DNA is TGTGCCAGCAGTGGACTATCTAGCACAGATACGCAGTATTTT. Translation: CASSGLSSTDTQYF.

The chain combines TRBV7-2 with TRBJ2-1; possible D gene TRBD2, 6 bases. V lost 4 bases and J lost 6, with 13 bases in between. The CDR3 extends over 14 amino acids. Germline V gene sequence: CDR1 SGHTA, CDR2 FQGNSA. CDR3 sequence: CASSSLTSLNEQFF. CDR3 DNA: TGTGCCAGCAGCTCACTAACTAGCCTCAATGAGCAGTTCTTC.

The chain uses TRBV7-8 and TRBJ2-1; possibly TRBD2 for D (5 bases). This CDR3 contains 15 residues. CDR1 is SGHVS and CDR2 is FQNEAQ in the germline V gene. V was cut by 4 bases and J by 1 base, with 11 bases left in between. CDR3 residues: CASSSKRTSYNEQFF. Here the CDR3 DNA reads TGTGCCAGCAGCTCCAAGCGGACGTCCTACAATGAGCAGTTCTTC.